This is a list of T cell receptor beta chains from one sample in a study of OX40 agonist ivuxolimab in advanced cancers. Sequencing used immunoSEQ multiplex PCR; TCRdb keeps in-frame clones, though not all of them. The table lists some 51,000 clones, 70% to 90% of them singletons. This specimen consisted of CD4+ or CD8+ T cells sorted from blood, obtained in a trial of the OX40 agonist ivuxolimab. These receptors were obtained from an adult with an advanced solid tumor such as melanoma, head and neck, liver or kidney cancer. CDR3s leave out the opening cysteine and the closing phenylalanine or tryptophan. Each record gives: J gene, V gene, CDR3 protein.

TRBJ2-7,TRBV10-3,ASLGGSYEQY
TRBJ1-2,TRBV7-9,ASSSTYGQVNGDGYT
TRBJ2-1,TRBV11-1,ASSSWTETDEQF
TRBJ2-3,TRBV7-9,ASSLVAWASGSTDTQY
TRBJ2-7,TRBV4-3,ASSQDAGGSSSYEQY
TRBJ1-1,TRBV7-6,ASSLGPEGTEAF
TRBJ2-5,TRBV13,ASSPEGLAKTQY
TRBJ1-5,TRBV6-5,ASSYYPNQPQH
TRBJ1-4,TRBV13,ASSLVNEKLF
TRBJ2-1,TRBV5-1,ASSAPGTSFTYNEQF
TRBJ2-1,TRBV4-1,ASSPGQQTYNEQF
TRBJ1-1,TRBV7-9,ASSHGTGEAF
TRBJ2-1,TRBV5-8,ASSPGGGGSYNEQF
TRBJ1-1,TRBV7-2,ASRTIRVSNTEAF
TRBJ1-2,TRBV5-4,ASSSDRGDGYT
TRBJ2-7,TRBV27,ASSTPRGRSEQY
TRBJ2-7,TRBV7-8,ASSLALVGGLRLYEQY
TRBJ1-2,TRBV7-6,ASSPLAMLDYGYT
TRBJ2-7,TRBV14,ASSQLDRSEQY
TRBJ1-2,TRBV2,ASDRDREGYT
TRBJ1-2,TRBV10-3,AITSGQGPFFST
TRBJ1-2,TRBV4-1,ASSQVGDSYGYT
TRBJ1-5,TRBV5-6,ASSPGTGNQPQH
TRBJ2-7,TRBV10-2,ASSISGGYEQY
TRBJ2-7,TRBV6-5,ASRLIRGPTYEQY
TRBJ2-7,TRBV5-8,ASSNPWKRAVFSYEQY
TRBJ2-1,TRBV7-3,ASSLTKRDYNEQF
TRBJ2-3,TRBV28,ASSLFSGGRSSTDTQY
TRBJ1-5,TRBV7-6,ASSMDRGLINQPQH
TRBJ2-5,TRBV28,ASSLSSGGFEGETQY
TRBJ2-1,TRBV29-1,SVSGTGDNNEQF
TRBJ2-3,TRBV5-4,ASHSWPATSTDTQY
TRBJ2-1,TRBV10-3,AISGSLRDSTYNEQF
TRBJ1-1,TRBV19,ASRQTGQPAF
TRBJ2-2,TRBV2,ASIFAGTNTGELF
TRBJ1-4,TRBV4-1,ASSQVADEKLF
TRBJ1-5,TRBV6-6,ASSYHNTGSPQH
TRBJ1-4,TRBV7-9,ASSWGARGVEKLF
TRBJ2-5,TRBV10-1,ASSDDNIETQY
TRBJ2-7,TRBV19,ARKYRNEPTSGSYEQY
TRBJ2-2,TRBV7-9,ASSRQGWKTGELF
TRBJ1-5,TRBV27,ASSLSGDRHQPQH
TRBJ1-1,TRBV27,ASSLRTLGQPNTEAF
TRBJ1-1,TRBV7-2,ASSLEGWHTEAF
TRBJ2-2,TRBV27,ASSLGSPTGELF
TRBJ2-1,TRBV14,ASSQGRGALDEQF
TRBJ1-1,TRBV19,ASIGGNTEAF
TRBJ2-6,TRBV7-3,ASSLPGQGSTGANVLT
TRBJ1-5,TRBV6-1,ATEGGWNQPQH
TRBJ2-3,TRBV7-8,ASSLESPDTQY
TRBJ2-3,TRBV28,ASEHPSTDTQY
TRBJ2-1,TRBV28,ASTPQGSSYNEQF
TRBJ1-1,TRBV18,ASSPPMSRGDEAF